This entry features one TCR beta chain sequence. Its specificity is not known. The data belong to a study of T-cell memory formation after mild COVID-19. Study details: Clusters of TCRs were largely donor specific. Study-wide findings and caveats: A balance of CD4 and CD8 characterized clones contracting day 15 to 85, whereas later expanders leaned CD4+. Cross-reactive memory seemingly joined, as some responding clones were found in pre-infection memory. What remained unconfirmed was the SARS-CoV-2 specificity of second-wave clones peaking on day 37.

Germline V gene data show CDR1 as SGHRS and CDR2 as YFSETQ. This CDR3 spans 13 amino acids. The V and J ends lost 6 bases and 10 bases, in that order; junction bases with no gene match: 12. Each CDR3 protein gets one entry after TCRdb re-called the 5' RACE reads with MiXCR. The sample holds some 350,000 distinct CDR3 sequences, 15% to 20% seen once. Source material: PBMCs or a T cell subset sorted from them (not recorded which). The sequence was collected from a young man who had mild COVID-19 (a few samples of this study predate the infection). Cell type and time point are not known. The chain has TRBV5-1 and TRBJ1-2; 7 bases match TRBD1. The CDR3 loop reads CASTVGQGELYTF. The CDR3, as DNA: TGCGCCAGCACGGTGGGGCAGGGGGAACTCTACACCTTC.